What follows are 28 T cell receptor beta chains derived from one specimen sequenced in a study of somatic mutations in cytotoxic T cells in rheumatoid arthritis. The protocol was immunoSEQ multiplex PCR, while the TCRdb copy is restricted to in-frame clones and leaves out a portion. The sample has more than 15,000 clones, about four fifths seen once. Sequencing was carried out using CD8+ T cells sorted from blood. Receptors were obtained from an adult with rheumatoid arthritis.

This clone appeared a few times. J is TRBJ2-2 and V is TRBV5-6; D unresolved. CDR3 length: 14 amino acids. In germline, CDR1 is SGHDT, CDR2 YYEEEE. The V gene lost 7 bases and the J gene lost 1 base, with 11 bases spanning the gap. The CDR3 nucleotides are TGTGCCAGCCTGGTTCAGGAGAACACCGGGGAGCTGTTTTTT. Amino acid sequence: CASLVQENTGELFF.

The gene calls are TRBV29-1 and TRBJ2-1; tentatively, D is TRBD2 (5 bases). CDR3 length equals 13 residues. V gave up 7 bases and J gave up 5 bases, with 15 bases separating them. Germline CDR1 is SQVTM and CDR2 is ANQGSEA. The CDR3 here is CSAAPGNDNEQFF. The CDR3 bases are TGCAGCGCGGCCCCCGGGAACGACAATGAGCAGTTCTTC.

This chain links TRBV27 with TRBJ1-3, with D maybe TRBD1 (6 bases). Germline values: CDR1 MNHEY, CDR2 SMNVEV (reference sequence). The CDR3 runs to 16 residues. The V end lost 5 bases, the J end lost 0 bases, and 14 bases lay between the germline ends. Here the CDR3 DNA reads TGTGCCAGCAGTGATGGAACAGGGATCTCTGGAAACACCATATATTTT. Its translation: CASSDGTGISGNTIYF.

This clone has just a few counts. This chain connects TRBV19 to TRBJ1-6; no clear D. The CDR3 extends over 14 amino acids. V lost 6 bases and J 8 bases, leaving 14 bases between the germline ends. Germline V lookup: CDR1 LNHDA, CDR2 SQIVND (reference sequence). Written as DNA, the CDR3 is TGTGCCAGTAGCAGCGGCGGAAACGATTCACCCCTCCACTTT. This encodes CASSSGGNDSPLHF.

The DNA for the CDR3 is TGTGCCAGCAGCTCGTGGGACTCCGCTAGCACAGATACGCAGTATTTT. Amino acids: CASSSWDSASTDTQYF. J is TRBJ2-3 and V is TRBV7-6; weak D call: TRBD2 (6 bases). Trimming pared 4 bases from V and 0 bases from J, leaving 14 bases between. The CDR3 is 16 amino acids. CDR1 and CDR2 from the germline V gene are SGHVS and FNYEAQ. The full variable domain, rest sourced from reference TRBV7-6 and TRBJ2-3, is GAGVSQSPRYKVTKRGQDVALRCDPISGHVSLYWYRQALGQGPEFLTYFNYEAQQDKSGLPNDRFSAERPEGSISTLTIQRTEQRDSAMYRCASSSWDSASTDTQYFGPGTRLTVL.

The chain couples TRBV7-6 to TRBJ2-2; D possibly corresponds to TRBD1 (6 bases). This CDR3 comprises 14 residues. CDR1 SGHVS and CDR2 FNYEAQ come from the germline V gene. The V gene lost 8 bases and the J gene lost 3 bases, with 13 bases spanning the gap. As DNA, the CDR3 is TGTGCCAGCCAGGGGCTTTACGACACCGGGGAGCTGTTTTTT. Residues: CASQGLYDTGELFF.

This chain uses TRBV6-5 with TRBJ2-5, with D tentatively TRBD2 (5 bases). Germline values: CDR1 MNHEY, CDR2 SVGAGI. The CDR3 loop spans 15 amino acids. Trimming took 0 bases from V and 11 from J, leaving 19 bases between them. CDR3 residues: CASSYSRQRAYEQYF. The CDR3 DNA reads TGTGCCAGCAGTTACTCGCGGCAGAGGGCTTATGAGCAGTACTTC.

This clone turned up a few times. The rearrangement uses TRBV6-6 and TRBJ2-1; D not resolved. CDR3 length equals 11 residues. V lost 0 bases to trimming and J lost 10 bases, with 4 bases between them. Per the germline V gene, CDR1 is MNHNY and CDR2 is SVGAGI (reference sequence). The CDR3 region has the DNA TGTGCCAGCAGTTACTCGAGCGAGCAGTTCTTC. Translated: CASSYSSEQFF.

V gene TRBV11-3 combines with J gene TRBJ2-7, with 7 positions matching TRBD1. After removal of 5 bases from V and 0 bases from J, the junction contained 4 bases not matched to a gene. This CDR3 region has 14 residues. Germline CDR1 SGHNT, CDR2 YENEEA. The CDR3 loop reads CASSNRDSSYEQYF. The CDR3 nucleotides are TGTGCCAGCAGCAACCGGGACAGCTCCTACGAGCAGTACTTC.

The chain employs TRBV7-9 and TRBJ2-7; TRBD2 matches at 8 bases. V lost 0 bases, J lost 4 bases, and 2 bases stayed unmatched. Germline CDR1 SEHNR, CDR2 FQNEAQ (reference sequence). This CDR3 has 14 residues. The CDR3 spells CASSLASGAYEQYF. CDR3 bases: TGTGCCAGCAGCTTAGCTAGCGGGGCATACGAGCAGTACTTC.

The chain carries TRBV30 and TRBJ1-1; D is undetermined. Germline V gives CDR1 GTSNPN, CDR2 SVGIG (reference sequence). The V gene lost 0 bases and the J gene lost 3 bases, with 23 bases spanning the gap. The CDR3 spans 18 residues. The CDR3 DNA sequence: TGTGCCTGGAGTGTACCCACACGAGGTTGGGGTACGGACACTGAAGCTTTCTTT. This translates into CAWSVPTRGWGTDTEAFF. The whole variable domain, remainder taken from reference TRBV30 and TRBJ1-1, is SQTIHQWPATLVQPVGSPLSLECTVEGTSNPNLYWYRQAAGRGLQLLFYSVGIGQISSEVPQNLSASRPQDRQFILSSKKLLLSDSGFYLCAWSVPTRGWGTDTEAFFGQGTRLTVV.

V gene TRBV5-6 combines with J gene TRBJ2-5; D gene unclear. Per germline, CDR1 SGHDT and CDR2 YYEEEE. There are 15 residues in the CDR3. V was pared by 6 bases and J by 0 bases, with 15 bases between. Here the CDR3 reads CASTLSTEYQETQYF. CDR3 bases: TGTGCCAGCACTCTCTCGACTGAGTACCAAGAGACCCAGTACTTC.

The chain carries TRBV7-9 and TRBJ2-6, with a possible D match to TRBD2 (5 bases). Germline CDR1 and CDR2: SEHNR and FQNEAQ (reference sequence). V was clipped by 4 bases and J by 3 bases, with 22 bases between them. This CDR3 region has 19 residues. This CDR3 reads CASSSNEGTSTIGANVLTF. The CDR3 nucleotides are TGTGCCAGCAGCTCCAACGAGGGTACTTCTACGATTGGGGCCAACGTCCTGACTTTC.

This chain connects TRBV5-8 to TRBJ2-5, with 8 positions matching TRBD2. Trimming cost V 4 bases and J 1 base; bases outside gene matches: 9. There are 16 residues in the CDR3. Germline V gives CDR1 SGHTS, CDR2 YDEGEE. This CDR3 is CASSEDFAGGQETQYF. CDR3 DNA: TGTGCCAGCAGCGAGGACTTCGCGGGGGGCCAAGAGACCCAGTACTTC.

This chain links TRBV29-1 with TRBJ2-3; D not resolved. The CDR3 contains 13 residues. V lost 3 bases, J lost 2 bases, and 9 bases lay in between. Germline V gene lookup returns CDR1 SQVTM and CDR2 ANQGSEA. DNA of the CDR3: TGCAGCGTTGAGTCGCGTGACACAGATACGCAGTATTTT. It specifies CSVESRDTDTQYF.

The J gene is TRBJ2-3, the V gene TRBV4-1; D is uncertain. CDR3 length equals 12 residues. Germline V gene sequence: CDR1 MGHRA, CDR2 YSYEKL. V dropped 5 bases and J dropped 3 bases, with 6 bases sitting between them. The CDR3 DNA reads TGCGCCAGCAGCTCGATGACAGATACGCAGTATTTT. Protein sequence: CASSSMTDTQYF.

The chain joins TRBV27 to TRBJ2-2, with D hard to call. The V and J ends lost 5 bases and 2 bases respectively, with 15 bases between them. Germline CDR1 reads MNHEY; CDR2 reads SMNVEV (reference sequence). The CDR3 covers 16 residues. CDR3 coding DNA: TGTGCCAGCAGTCCGTATAGTGCCGGTAACACCGGGGAGCTGTTTTTT. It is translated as CASSPYSAGNTGELFF.

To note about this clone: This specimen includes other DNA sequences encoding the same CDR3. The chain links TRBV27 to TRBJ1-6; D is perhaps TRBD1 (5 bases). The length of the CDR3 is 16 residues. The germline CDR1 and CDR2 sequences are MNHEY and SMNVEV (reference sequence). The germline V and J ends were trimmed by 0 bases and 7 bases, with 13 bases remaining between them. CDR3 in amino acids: CASSLSAGLENSPLHF. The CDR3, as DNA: TGTGCCAGCAGTTTATCGGCAGGGTTAGAAAATTCACCCCTCCACTTT.

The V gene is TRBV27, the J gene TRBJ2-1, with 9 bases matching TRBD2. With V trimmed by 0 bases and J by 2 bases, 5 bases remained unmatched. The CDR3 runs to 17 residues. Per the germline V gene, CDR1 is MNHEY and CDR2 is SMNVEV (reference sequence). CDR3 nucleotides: TGTGCCAGCAGTTTATCGTCCGGCGGGGGGGCCTACAATGAGCAGTTCTTC. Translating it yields CASSLSSGGGAYNEQFF.

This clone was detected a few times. The CDR3 is CASSKGRGLNYGYTF. The CDR3 DNA sequence: TGTGCCAGCAGCAAAGGTAGGGGACTGAACTATGGCTACACCTTC. The genes are TRBV21-1 and TRBJ1-2. TRBV21-1 is given as a pseudogene. The CDR3 runs to 15 residues.

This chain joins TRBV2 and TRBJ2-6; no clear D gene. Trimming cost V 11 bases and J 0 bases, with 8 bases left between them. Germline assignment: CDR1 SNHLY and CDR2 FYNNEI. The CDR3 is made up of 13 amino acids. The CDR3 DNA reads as TGTGCCTCCTACAGCTCTGGGGCCAACGTCCTGACTTTC. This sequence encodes CASYSSGANVLTF.

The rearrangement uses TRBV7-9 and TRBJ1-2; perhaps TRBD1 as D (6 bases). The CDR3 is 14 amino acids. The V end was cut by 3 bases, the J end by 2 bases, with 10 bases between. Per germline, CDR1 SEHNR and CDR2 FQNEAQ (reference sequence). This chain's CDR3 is CASSLDRENYGYTF. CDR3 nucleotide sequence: TGTGCCAGCAGCTTGGACAGAGAGAACTATGGCTACACCTTC.

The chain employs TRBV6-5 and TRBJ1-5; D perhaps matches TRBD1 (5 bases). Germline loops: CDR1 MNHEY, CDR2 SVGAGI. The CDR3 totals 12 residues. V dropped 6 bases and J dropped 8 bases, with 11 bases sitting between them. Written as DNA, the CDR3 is TGTGCCAGCAGCCCCGGGGCGGAGCCCCAGCATTTT. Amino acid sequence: CASSPGAEPQHF.

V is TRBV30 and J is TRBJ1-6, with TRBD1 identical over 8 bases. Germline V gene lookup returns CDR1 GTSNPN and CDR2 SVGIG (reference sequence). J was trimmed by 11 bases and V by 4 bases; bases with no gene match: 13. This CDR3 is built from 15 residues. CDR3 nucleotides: TGTGCCTGGATTGAGGGCAGGGGGCGTTGGACACCCCTCCACTTT. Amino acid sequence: CAWIEGRGRWTPLHF.

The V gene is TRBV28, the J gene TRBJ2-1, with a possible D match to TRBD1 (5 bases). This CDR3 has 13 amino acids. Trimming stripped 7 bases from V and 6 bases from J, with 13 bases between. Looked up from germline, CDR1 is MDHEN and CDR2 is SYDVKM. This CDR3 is CASKATVGNEQFF. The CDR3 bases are TGTGCCAGCAAAGCGACAGTTGGCAATGAGCAGTTCTTC.

For the CDR3, the DNA is TGTGCCAGCAGTACACTATTGGGGACAGGGAAGAACACTGAAGCTTTCTTT. It translates to CASSTLLGTGKNTEAFF. The rearrangement uses TRBV27 and TRBJ1-1; 9 bases are a match to TRBD1. This CDR3 region has 17 residues. The germline CDR1 and CDR2 sequences are MNHEY and SMNVEV (reference sequence). V lost 5 bases, J lost 1 base, and 11 bases stayed unmatched.

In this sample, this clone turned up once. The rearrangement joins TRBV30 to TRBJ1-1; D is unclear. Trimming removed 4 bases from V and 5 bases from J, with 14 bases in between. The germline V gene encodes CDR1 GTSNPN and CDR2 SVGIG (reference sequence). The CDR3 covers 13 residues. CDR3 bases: TGTGCCTGGATCCCGGGCCAAGGGACTGAAGCTTTCTTT. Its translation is CAWIPGQGTEAFF.

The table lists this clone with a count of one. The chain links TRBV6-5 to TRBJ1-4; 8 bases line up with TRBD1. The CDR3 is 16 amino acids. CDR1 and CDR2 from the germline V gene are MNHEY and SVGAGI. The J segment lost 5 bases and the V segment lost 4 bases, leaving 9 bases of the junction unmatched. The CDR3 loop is CASSFTGTGGNEKLFF. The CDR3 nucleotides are TGTGCCAGCAGTTTTACCGGGACAGGAGGGAATGAAAAACTGTTTTTT.